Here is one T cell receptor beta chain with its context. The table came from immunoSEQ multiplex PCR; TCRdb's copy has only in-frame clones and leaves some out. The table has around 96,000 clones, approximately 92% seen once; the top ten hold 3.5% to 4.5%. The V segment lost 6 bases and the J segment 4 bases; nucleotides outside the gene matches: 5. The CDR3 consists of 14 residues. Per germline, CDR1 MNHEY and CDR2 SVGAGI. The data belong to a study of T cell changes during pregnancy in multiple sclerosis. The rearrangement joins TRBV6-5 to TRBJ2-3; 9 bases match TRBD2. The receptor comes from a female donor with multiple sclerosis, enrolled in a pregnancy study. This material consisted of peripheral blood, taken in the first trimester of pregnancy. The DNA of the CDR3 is TGTGCCAGCAGCCCCGGGACTAGCTCAGATACGCAGTATTTT. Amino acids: CASSPGTSSDTQYF.